The text below deals with one TCR beta chain. This CDR3 is missing its conserved last phenylalanine or tryptophan, likely due to a read error. This sample was included in a study of T cell repertoires in cytomegalovirus infection. For the study at large: Public signatures in TCR beta pointed to CMV infection and matching HLA type.

One entry per CDR3 protein, called by TCRdb with MiXCR from the reads. The sample carries 450,000 to 550,000 distinct CDR3 sequences, about 17% recorded once. Input material: CD8+ T cells from PBMCs. The TCR originated in a human donor in good health (CMV status not recorded). Some clones in this sample may be carry-over from other donors' samples.

CDR3 in DNA: TGTGCCAGCAGCTTATCTCAGACTTATGGCTACACCTTA. Protein sequence: CASSLSQTYGYTL. This chain uses TRBV28 with TRBJ1-2; D not certain. Germline loops: CDR1 MDHEN, CDR2 SYDVKM. The CDR3 loop spans 13 amino acids.